Each of the 3 T cell receptor beta chains below was sequenced from the same sample in a study of T cells in Graves' hyperthyroidism and ophthalmopathy. The CDR3 regions of TCR beta were amplified from RNA transcripts. First-round RT-PCR with HTBI primers amplified the TCR CDR3 region. TCRdb passed the multiplex PCR reads through MiXCR, listing each CDR3 protein once. The sample consists of a few hundred thousand distinct CDR3 sequences, roughly 15% of them appearing once. Material for sequencing was blood. These TCRs come from a woman aged 25 to 45 with Graves' ophthalmopathy.

There are many counts of this clonotype. The rearrangement uses TRBV2 and TRBJ2-1; 8 bases agree with TRBD1. Per the germline V gene, CDR1 is SNHLY and CDR2 is FYNNEI. This CDR3 region has 13 residues. With 7 bases clipped from V and 14 bases from J, the junction kept 13 bases outside the gene matches. The DNA of the CDR3 is TGTGCCAGCAAAGAGACAGGGGATAAGAGGGAGTTCTTC. It yields the protein CASKETGDKREFF.

In this sample, this clonotype turned up many times. The rearrangement links TRBV15 to TRBJ2-5, with 8 bases fitting TRBD1. This CDR3 is built from 16 residues. Germline values: CDR1 LNHNV, CDR2 YYDKDF (reference sequence). Trimming at V came to 0 bases and at J to 5 bases, leaving 8 bases not matched to a gene. In nucleotides, the CDR3 is TGTGCCACCAGCAGAGACAGGGGGCCCGTCGGGGAGACCCAGTACTTC. This codes for CATSRDRGPVGETQYF.

This clonotype was counted many times. The rearrangement uses TRBV10-2 and TRBJ2-1; D is ambiguous. The CDR3 runs to 13 residues. The germline CDR1 and CDR2 sequences are WSHSY and SAAADI. Deletions cut 6 bases from V and 3 bases from J, with 9 bases between. This CDR3 reads CASRWVDYNEQFF. CDR3 bases: TGCGCCAGCAGATGGGTAGACTACAATGAGCAGTTCTTC.